One and the same sample provided the 30 T cell receptor beta chains below, sequenced in a study of OX40 agonist ivuxolimab in advanced cancers. This table comes from immunoSEQ multiplex PCR, and its TCRdb copy is limited to in-frame clones, with some not included. This sample has 70,000 or so clones, with 85% found just once. Sample: CD4+ or CD8+ T cells sorted from blood, taken in a trial of the OX40 agonist ivuxolimab. Every receptor here comes from an adult with an advanced solid tumor such as melanoma, head and neck, liver or kidney cancer.

The rearrangement links TRBV27 to TRBJ1-6; 7 bases fit TRBD1. The CDR3 runs to 14 residues. V dropped 5 bases and J dropped 8; count of bases not matched to a gene: 6. Germline V gene data show CDR1 as MNHEY and CDR2 as SMNVEV (reference sequence). The CDR3 protein is CASSPTGIDSPLHF. The CDR3 DNA reads TGTGCCAGCAGTCCGACAGGGATTGATTCACCCCTCCACTTT.

This clone appeared a few times. The CDR3 sequence: CASSIDGFTYEQYF. As DNA, the CDR3 is TGTGCCAGTAGTATAGATGGGTTTACCTACGAGCAGTACTTC. This chain uses TRBV19 with TRBJ2-5; D call uncertain. The J call may not be correct, given that the DNA end is closer to TRBJ2-7. The CDR3 consists of 14 residues. Germline V gene lookup returns CDR1 LNHDA and CDR2 SQIVND (reference sequence).

The gene calls are TRBV5-6 and TRBJ2-5; a possible D gene is TRBD2 (6 bases). This CDR3 region has 15 residues. Trimming left V 0 bases short and J 0 bases short, with 9 bases between. CDR1 is SGHDT, CDR2 YYEEEE, per germline. The CDR3 DNA is TGTGCCAGCAGCTTGGGGAGGGGTTACCAAGAGACCCAGTACTTC. Translated: CASSLGRGYQETQYF.

This chain's CDR3 is CASSAEQVLVGDEQFF. The CDR3 coding sequence is TGTGCCAGCAGCGCAGAACAGGTCTTGGTGGGGGATGAGCAGTTCTTC. V is TRBV9 and J is TRBJ2-1, with D perhaps matching TRBD1 or TRBD2 (5 bases each). CDR3 size: 16 residues. CDR1 SGDLS and CDR2 YYNGEE come from the germline V gene. V dropped 3 bases and J dropped 8 bases, with 21 bases sitting between them.

This clone was seen more than once but under ten times. The chain is built from TRBV2 and TRBJ2-5, with TRBD1 matching over 9 bases. This CDR3 contains 12 residues. Germline values: CDR1 SNHLY, CDR2 FYNNEI. The trim removed 4 bases at V and 9 bases at J, leaving 3 bases unmatched. The CDR3 bases are TGTGCCAGCAGTGTGGGGGACAGGGCCCAGTACTTC. It translates to CASSVGDRAQYF.

This clone has a single count. This chain uses TRBV19 with TRBJ2-5, with 8 bases lining up with TRBD2. The end of the DNA aligns better with TRBJ2-7, so the J call may be wrong. The CDR3 runs 14 residues. Germline V gene data show CDR1 as LNHDA and CDR2 as SQIVND (reference sequence). This CDR3 is CASSPGGVSYEQYF. The CDR3 DNA reads as TGTGCCAGTAGTCCCGGGGGGGTTTCCTACGAGCAGTACTTC.

The rearrangement uses TRBV7-9 and TRBJ1-1; the match to TRBD1 covers 8 bases. The junction had 5 bases not matched to a gene; V was cut back by 5 bases and J by 0 bases. This CDR3 is 15 amino acids long. From germline, CDR1 is SEHNR and CDR2 FQNEAQ (reference sequence). For the CDR3, the DNA is TGTGCCAGCAGCCCGGGACAGGCGATGAACACTGAAGCTTTCTTT. Its translation: CASSPGQAMNTEAFF. Complete variable domain (other parts from reference TRBV7-9 and TRBJ1-1): DTGVSQNPRHKITKRGQNVTFRCDPISEHNRLYWYRQTLGQGPEFLTYFQNEAQLEKSRLLSDRFSAERPKGSFSTLEIQRTEQGDSAMYLCASSPGQAMNTEAFFGQGTRLTVV.

The rearrangement joins TRBV9 to TRBJ1-2; no reliable D call. Germline V gene data show CDR1 as SGDLS and CDR2 as YYNGEE. The CDR3 has 13 amino acids. V lost 0 bases and J 8 bases, leaving 11 bases between the germline ends. The CDR3 DNA reads as TGTGCCAGCAGCGTAGAGCTGGGTGGGGGCTACACCTTC. It translates to CASSVELGGGYTF.

This sequence joins TRBV11-3 and TRBJ2-3; D perhaps matches TRBD1 (6 bases). The CDR3 has 15 amino acids. Between the trimmed V and J ends, which lost 5 bases and 0 bases, there was a span of 12 bases. CDR1 is SGHNT, CDR2 YENEEA, per germline. CDR3 sequence (DNA): TGTGCCAGCAGCCTTGGACAGACTAGCACAGATACGCAGTATTTT. It translates to CASSLGQTSTDTQYF.

V usage is TRBV9 and J usage is TRBJ1-3, with 7 bases fitting TRBD1. V trimming: 4 bases; J trimming: 4 bases; junction bases outside the gene matches: 8. CDR1 SGDLS and CDR2 YYNGEE come from the germline V gene. The CDR3 extends over 15 amino acids. In DNA form, the CDR3 reads TGTGCCAGCAGCCCACAGCCGGGACAGGGAAACACCATATATTTT. Translated, it gives CASSPQPGQGNTIYF.

The chain is built from TRBV18 and TRBJ2-3; a weak D match, TRBD1 (5 bases). V lost 1 base to trimming and J lost 6 bases, with 8 bases between them. The CDR3 is made up of 13 amino acids. In germline, CDR1 is KGHSH, CDR2 LQKENI. CDR3 coding DNA: TGTGCCAGCTCACCACTTAAGGGGGATACGCAGTATTTT. Translated: CASSPLKGDTQYF.

The chain has TRBV5-1 and TRBJ2-7, with 7 bases that match TRBD2. The CDR3 spans 15 residues. With 5 bases clipped from V and 2 bases from J, the junction kept 10 bases outside the gene matches. The germline CDR1 and CDR2 sequences are SGHRS and YFSETQ. The CDR3 sequence: CASRPLADHPYEQYF. The CDR3 DNA sequence: TGCGCCAGCAGGCCCCTAGCGGACCATCCCTACGAGCAGTACTTC.

This rearrangement joins TRBV6-6 to TRBJ1-4, with TRBD1 matching over 7 bases. The CDR3 loop spans 15 amino acids. The V and J ends lost 4 bases and 6 bases, in that order; junction bases with no gene match: 8. Germline V gene lookup returns CDR1 MNHNY and CDR2 SVGAGI (reference sequence). The CDR3 bases are TGTGCCAGCAGTTTCGATCGACAGGGATATGAAAAACTGTTTTTT. Its protein product is CASSFDRQGYEKLFF.

The gene calls are TRBV29-1 and TRBJ2-2, with 7 bases fitting TRBD1. The V and J ends lost 7 bases and 5 bases, in that order; junction bases with no gene match: 13. The CDR3 contains 15 residues. CDR1 is SQVTM, CDR2 ANQGSEA, per germline. The CDR3 protein is CSASQSGTVTGELFF. The CDR3 region has the DNA TGCAGCGCCAGTCAATCCGGGACAGTGACCGGGGAGCTGTTTTTT.

CDR3 in DNA: TGTGCCAGCAGCTTTGGGACAGGGGGTGGTTCACCCCTCCACTTT. Amino acids: CASSFGTGGGSPLHF. The chain recombines TRBV7-9 with TRBJ1-6; TRBD1 matches 11 bases. Germline trimming cut 3 bases from V and 9 bases from J; bases unmatched to any gene: 4. This CDR3 contains 15 residues. Germline V gives CDR1 SEHNR, CDR2 FQNEAQ (reference sequence). The variable domain in full, with the rest retrieved from reference TRBV7-9 and TRBJ1-6, is DTGVSQNPRHKITKRGQNVTFRCDPISEHNRLYWYRQTLGQGPEFLTYFQNEAQLEKSRLLSDRFSAERPKGSFSTLEIQRTEQGDSAMYLCASSFGTGGGSPLHFGNGTRLTVT.

The J gene is TRBJ2-3, the V gene TRBV7-3, with 8 bases aligning to TRBD1. The V gene's germline CDR1 is SGHTA and CDR2 FQGTGA. The CDR3 runs 13 residues. Unmatched junction bases numbered 4, after V lost 1 base and J lost 10 bases. Written as DNA, the CDR3 is TGTGCCAGCAGCTTAAAGGACAGGGATTCGCAGTATTTT. This translates into CASSLKDRDSQYF.

This rearrangement joins TRBV11-2 to TRBJ2-2, with D uncertain. This CDR3 is built from 15 residues. CDR1 SGHAT and CDR2 FQNNGV come from the germline V gene. Trimming removed 8 bases at V and 3 bases at J, with 16 bases between. The CDR3 DNA sequence: TGTGCCAGCGGCGATCGTGTAGGTTACACCGGGGAGCTGTTTTTT. Translating gives CASGDRVGYTGELFF.

The chain couples TRBV28 to TRBJ1-5; TRBD1 matches at 9 bases. This CDR3 is 13 amino acids long. Germline V gene data show CDR1 as MDHEN and CDR2 as SYDVKM. With V trimmed by 1 base and J by 16 bases, 8 bases remained unmatched. CDR3 DNA: TGTGCCAGCAGTTTATTGGGCGGACAGGGGAGTCATTTT. Protein product: CASSLLGGQGSHF.

The CDR3: CASSRTGDNQPQHF. The CDR3, as DNA: TGTGCCAGCAGTCGCACAGGGGACAATCAGCCCCAGCATTTT. The chain uses TRBV6-5 and TRBJ1-5, with 7 bases identical to TRBD1. J lost 3 bases, V lost 5 bases, and 4 bases had no gene match. This CDR3 is built from 14 residues. The V gene's germline CDR1 is MNHEY and CDR2 SVGAGI.

This chain uses TRBV30 with TRBJ2-1, with 7 bases that match TRBD1. Germline loops: CDR1 GTSNPN, CDR2 SVGIG (reference sequence). J was trimmed by 6 bases and V by 0 bases; bases with no gene match: 14. The CDR3 runs to 17 residues. Here the CDR3 DNA reads TGTGCCTGGAGTGTACCTACGTCCACGGCAGGGGGCAATGAGCAGTTCTTC. It yields the protein CAWSVPTSTAGGNEQFF.

The gene calls are TRBV19 and TRBJ2-7; D perhaps matches TRBD1 (5 bases). The germline gives CDR1 LNHDA, CDR2 SQIVND (reference sequence). CDR3 length equals 15 residues. Trimming shortened V by 5 bases and J by 0 bases, and 14 bases separated the two germline ends. The CDR3 region is CASSFDSQVSYEQYF. The CDR3 DNA follows: TGTGCCAGTAGTTTCGACAGCCAGGTCTCCTACGAGCAGTACTTC. The whole variable domain, filled in from reference TRBV19 and TRBJ2-7, reads DGGITQSPKYLFRKEGQNVTLSCEQNLNHDAMYWYRQDPGQGLRLIYYSQIVNDFQKGDIAEGYSVSREKKESFPLTVTSAQKNPTAFYLCASSFDSQVSYEQYFGPGTRLTVT.

The chain joins TRBV27 to TRBJ2-5, with 7 bases aligning to TRBD2. V lost 5 bases, J lost 3 bases, and 3 bases stayed unmatched. Germline-derived CDR1 and CDR2 are MNHEY and SMNVEV (reference sequence). The CDR3 runs to 13 residues. CDR3 sequence reads: CASSVLAEETQYF. CDR3 coding DNA: TGTGCCAGCAGTGTCCTAGCGGAAGAGACCCAGTACTTC.

The chain carries TRBV18 and TRBJ1-3; D is undetermined. CDR1 KGHSH and CDR2 LQKENI come from the germline V gene. The CDR3 length is 16 residues. V was trimmed by 3 bases and J by 0 bases, leaving 12 bases between them. The CDR3 here is CASSPGQPNSGNTIYF. Written as DNA, the CDR3 is TGTGCCAGCTCACCCGGCCAGCCAAACTCTGGAAACACCATATATTTT.

The J gene is TRBJ2-1, the V gene TRBV7-6; TRBD2 matches 12 bases. The V gene end was trimmed by 5 bases and the J gene end by 6 bases; junction bases not matched to a gene: 11. Germline CDR1 reads SGHVS; CDR2 reads FNYEAQ. The CDR3 sequence is 17 residues long. CDR3 DNA: TGTGCCAGCAGCCCTACCTCCCCTAGCGGGGGGGCCAATGAGCAGTTCTTC. It codes for CASSPTSPSGGANEQFF. The whole variable domain, remainder taken from reference TRBV7-6 and TRBJ2-1, is GAGVSQSPRYKVTKRGQDVALRCDPISGHVSLYWYRQALGQGPEFLTYFNYEAQQDKSGLPNDRFSAERPEGSISTLTIQRTEQRDSAMYRCASSPTSPSGGANEQFFGPGTRLTVL.

The rearrangement links TRBV15 to TRBJ2-2; 13 positions agree with TRBD2. The CDR3 spans 20 residues. The germline CDR1 and CDR2 sequences are LNHNV and YYDKDF (reference sequence). V was pared by 3 bases and J by 4 bases, with 14 bases of the junction left unmatched. DNA for the CDR3: TGTGCCACCAGCAGCCTGAGGACTAGCGGGGGATCTTTGGGCACCGGGGAGCTGTTTTTT. Translated: CATSSLRTSGGSLGTGELFF.

The rearrangement uses TRBV7-2 and TRBJ1-1, with unresolved D. Trimming took 1 base from V and 2 from J, leaving 8 bases between them. Germline lookup yields CDR1 SGHTA and CDR2 FQGNSA. The CDR3 has 14 residues. In DNA form, the CDR3 reads TGTGCCAGCAGCTTAGGTCCGGCTAACACTGAAGCTTTCTTT. Translating it yields CASSLGPANTEAFF.

The CDR3 nucleotides read TGTGCCAGCAGCCCAGCGGCGGGACAGTCGTCCGGCTACACCTTC. It translates to CASSPAAGQSSGYTF. The gene calls are TRBV7-3 and TRBJ1-2; 7 bases line up with TRBD1. The germline V gene encodes CDR1 SGHTA and CDR2 FQGTGA. The CDR3 spans 15 residues. Germline trimming cut 5 bases from V and 8 bases from J; bases unmatched to any gene: 14.

The V call is TRBV28, the J call TRBJ2-5; no definite D call. This CDR3 comprises 13 residues. Germline CDR1 is MDHEN and CDR2 is SYDVKM. V lost 3 bases, J lost 7 bases, and 12 bases lay in between. The CDR3 sequence is CASSFRVRGTQYF. The CDR3, as DNA: TGTGCCAGCAGTTTTAGGGTCCGAGGGACCCAGTACTTC. The variable domain in full, completed from reference TRBV28 and TRBJ2-5, reads DVKVTQSSRYLVKRTGEKVFLECVQDMDHENMFWYRQDPGLGLRLIYFSYDVKMKEKGDIPEGYSVSREKKERFSLILESASTNQTSMYLCASSFRVRGTQYFGPGTRLLVL.

J is TRBJ1-5 and V is TRBV5-6; D possibly corresponds to TRBD1 (5 bases). V shed 6 bases and J shed 1 base, with 14 bases lying between them. CDR3 length: 15 amino acids. CDR1 and CDR2 from the germline V gene are SGHDT and YYEEEE. CDR3 in amino acids: CASTNWRGSNQPQHF. The CDR3 nucleotides are TGTGCCAGCACCAACTGGAGGGGAAGCAATCAGCCCCAGCATTTT. Full variable domain (rest looked up from reference TRBV5-6 and TRBJ1-5): DAGVTQSPTHLIKTRGQQVTLRCSPKSGHDTVSWYQQALGQGPQFIFQYYEEEERQRGNFPDRFSGHQFPNYSSELNVNALLLGDSALYLCASTNWRGSNQPQHFGDGTRLSIL.

V gene TRBV6-5 combines with J gene TRBJ2-7; a weak D match, TRBD1 (6 bases). Germline CDR1 MNHEY, CDR2 SVGAGI. With 7 bases removed from V and 9 bases from J, the gap between germline ends came to 16 bases. The CDR3 extends over 12 amino acids. CDR3 protein: CASTDRSLVQYF. In DNA, the CDR3 is TGTGCCAGCACTGACAGGTCCCTGGTGCAGTACTTC.